This is a list of T cell receptor beta chains from one sample in a study of blood T cell repertoires in COVID-19. Produced via immunoSEQ multiplex PCR; TCRdb's table is partial and in-frame only. The repertoire consists of 200,000 to 300,000 clones, with roughly 86% occurring once and the leading ten covering 3.3%. What was sequenced was PBMCs or T cells enriched from blood (not recorded which). Receptor source: a woman in her forties with acute COVID-19. Each CDR3 is given with its conserved first and last residue. The D gene is left open where the match is weak. Expanded clones get a size class; other rows say once, few or many, or leave the size out.

abundance	j_gene	d_gene	v_gene	CDR3aa	CDR3nt
NA	TRBJ2-7	TRBD1	TRBV7-6	CASSPSRGQNEQYF	TGTGCCAGCAGCCCCTCAAGGGGACAGAACGAGCAGTACTTC
NA	TRBJ2-7	NA	TRBV11-3	CASSLESGAYEQYF	TGTGCCAGCAGCTTAGAGTCGGGGGCCTACGAGCAGTACTTC
once	TRBJ2-3	TRBD1	TRBV30	CAWSPQGRTDTQYF	TGTGCCTGGAGTCCACAGGGGAGAACAGATACGCAGTATTTT
NA	TRBJ2-3	TRBD2	TRBV7-3	CASSSGLAGGADTQYF	TGTGCCAGCAGCTCGGGACTAGCGGGAGGCGCAGATACGCAGTATTTT
NA	TRBJ2-5	NA	TRBV19	CASSITDQETQYF	TGTGCCAGTAGTATTACAGACCAAGAGACCCAGTACTTC
NA	TRBJ2-5	TRBD1	TRBV11-3	CASSLGQGKETQYF	TGTGCCAGCAGCTTAGGACAGGGAAAAGAGACCCAGTACTTC
NA	TRBJ1-2	NA	TRBV15	CATSRNLQGSYGYTF	TGTGCCACCAGCAGAAATTTACAGGGATCGTATGGCTACACCTTC
NA	TRBJ1-4	NA	TRBV11-2	CASSLGQLATNEKLFF	TGTGCCAGCAGCTTGGGGCAGCTTGCAACTAATGAAAAACTGTTTTTT
NA	TRBJ1-2	TRBD1	TRBV6-5	CASRPTGFGYTF	TGTGCCAGCAGACCGACAGGGTTTGGCTACACCTTC
NA	TRBJ2-1	NA	TRBV10-1	CASSIQDSEQFF	TGCGCCAGCAGTATCCAGGACAGTGAGCAGTTCTTC
NA	TRBJ2-3	NA	TRBV2	CASSEKTFTDTQYF	TGTGCCAGCAGTGAGAAGACTTTCACAGATACGCAGTATTTT
few	TRBJ1-1	NA	TRBV19	CASSIDISTEAFF	TGTGCCAGTAGTATAGATATTTCCACTGAAGCTTTCTTT
few	TRBJ2-1	TRBD2	TRBV19	CASSIVSGRFNEQFF	TGTGCCAGTAGTATCGTTAGCGGGAGATTCAATGAGCAGTTCTTC
NA	TRBJ1-1	NA	TRBV7-8	CASSFATGNTEAFF	TGTGCCAGCAGCTTTGCGACAGGCAACACTGAAGCTTTCTTT
NA	TRBJ2-3	TRBD2	TRBV10-2	CASSDAGGEDTQYF	TGCGCCAGCAGTGATGCGGGAGGGGAAGATACGCAGTATTTT
NA	TRBJ2-6	NA	TRBV21-1	CASSKVRDPSGANVLTF	TGTGCCAGCAGCAAAGTGAGGGATCCCTCTGGGGCCAACGTCCTGACTTTC
NA	TRBJ2-1	TRBD2	TRBV19	CASVGRGAISGRAGNEQFF	TGTGCCAGTGTGGGACGGGGGGCCATCAGCGGGAGGGCCGGCAATGAGCAGTTCTTC
NA	TRBJ2-5	TRBD2	TRBV14	CASSQDMASGGPRETQYF	TGTGCCAGCAGCCAAGATATGGCTAGCGGGGGCCCTCGGGAGACCCAGTACTTC
NA	TRBJ2-1	NA	TRBV4-1	CASSQVWRGSSNEQFF	TGCGCCAGCAGCCAAGTCTGGCGGGGATCTAGCAATGAGCAGTTCTTC
NA	TRBJ1-5	NA	TRBV6-5	CASSYSWSNQPQHF	TGTGCCAGCAGTTACTCGTGGAGTAATCAGCCCCAGCATTTT
NA	TRBJ1-2	TRBD1	TRBV7-9	CASSGATGGTYGYTF	TGTGCCAGCAGCGGGGCCACAGGGGGCACCTATGGCTACACCTTC
NA	TRBJ2-7	NA	TRBV4-1	CASSHNGYEQYF	TGCGCCAGCAGCCATAACGGGTACGAGCAGTACTTC
few	TRBJ2-7	NA	TRBV14	CASSQGQGLSLYEQYF	TGTGCCAGCAGCCAAGGTCAGGGTTTAAGCCTATACGAGCAGTACTTC
NA	TRBJ1-6	NA	TRBV7-9	CASSLGSDSPLHF	TGTGCCAGCAGCTTAGGTTCGGATTCACCCCTCCACTTT
many	TRBJ1-1	NA	TRBV2	CASSGAGGINTEAFF	TGTGCCAGCAGCGGAGCGGGGGGGATAAACACTGAAGCTTTCTTT
NA	TRBJ2-1	NA	TRBV4-1	CASSQALDYEQFF	TGCGCCAGCAGCCAAGCTTTGGACTATGAGCAGTTCTTC
NA	TRBJ2-7	TRBD2	TRBV4-1	CASSQRSSGPYLGYF	TGCGCCAGCAGCCAGCGTTCTAGCGGGCCTTACCTGGGGTACTTC
NA	TRBJ2-1	NA	TRBV5-6	CASSKIDSNEQFF	TGTGCCAGCAGCAAAATAGACAGCAATGAGCAGTTCTTC
NA	TRBJ1-1	NA	TRBV3-1/TRBV3-2	CASSQEPGGSTEAFF	TGTGCCAGCAGCCAAGAACCGGGGGGGAGCACTGAAGCTTTCTTT
few	TRBJ1-5	NA	TRBV15	CATSRDYEGPQHF	TGTGCCACCAGCAGAGATTACGAGGGGCCCCAGCATTTT
NA	TRBJ1-6	NA	TRBV5-4	CASSLPGQPNSPLHF	TGTGCCAGCAGCTTGCCGGGACAACCTAATTCACCCCTCCACTTT
NA	TRBJ2-2	TRBD1	TRBV29-1	CSVDITGATGELFF	TGCAGCGTTGATATTACAGGGGCCACCGGGGAGCTGTTTTTT
few	TRBJ2-3	NA	TRBV5-4	CASSFLSGTSTDTQYF	TGTGCCAGCAGCTTCCTTTCGGGGACTAGCACAGATACGCAGTATTTT
NA	TRBJ2-1	NA	TRBV3-1/TRBV3-2	CASSAPLARRYNEQFF	TGTGCCAGCAGCGCCCCCCTAGCGCGACGATACAATGAGCAGTTCTTC
NA	TRBJ1-1	NA	TRBV2	CASKGLGGAEAFF	TGTGCCAGCAAGGGATTGGGGGGAGCTGAAGCTTTCTTT
NA	TRBJ2-2	TRBD2	TRBV19	CATTSGNLSPGELFF	TGTGCCACAACTAGCGGGAATTTGTCTCCCGGGGAGCTGTTTTTT
NA	TRBJ1-1	NA	TRBV3-1/TRBV3-2	CASSQPGGNTEAFF	TGTGCCAGCAGCCAACCAGGAGGGAACACTGAAGCTTTCTTT
few	TRBJ2-3	TRBD2	TRBV5-1	CASSILPTSGSTDTQYF	TGCGCCAGCAGCATTTTGCCTACTAGCGGGAGTACAGATACGCAGTATTTT
NA	TRBJ2-5	TRBD2	TRBV7-6	CASSPRTSGQETQYF	TGTGCCAGCAGCCCCCGGACTAGCGGCCAAGAGACCCAGTACTTC
few	TRBJ2-1	TRBD2	TRBV5-8	CASSLGTSGTLYNEQFF	TGTGCCAGCAGCTTAGGGACTAGCGGGACTTTATACAATGAGCAGTTCTTC
NA	TRBJ2-1	TRBD2	TRBV5-6	CASSGTSGRSYNEQFF	TGTGCCAGCAGCGGAACTAGCGGGCGCTCCTACAATGAGCAGTTCTTC
once	TRBJ2-1	TRBD1	TRBV19	CASSIEATGAGSSYNEQFF	TGTGCCAGTAGTATAGAGGCCACAGGGGCCGGTAGCTCCTACAATGAGCAGTTCTTC
NA	TRBJ2-7	NA	TRBV7-9	CDSTDRLYEQYF	TGTGACAGCACGGACAGATTGTACGAGCAGTACTTC
NA	TRBJ2-7	NA	TRBV24-1	CATSDQVRQYF	TGTGCCACCAGTGATCAGGTGAGGCAGTACTTC
NA	TRBJ2-1	NA	TRBV15	CATSRDWRDEQFF	TGTGCCACCAGCAGAGATTGGAGGGATGAGCAGTTCTTC
NA	TRBJ1-2	NA	TRBV5-6	CASSRRDINYGYTF	TGTGCCAGCAGCCGTCGGGACATCAACTATGGCTACACCTTC
NA	TRBJ2-2	TRBD2	TRBV29-1	CSARTSGTGELFF	TGCAGCGCCAGGACTAGCGGGACCGGGGAGCTGTTTTTT
NA	TRBJ1-2	TRBD1	TRBV7-9	CASSSDRFFYGYTF	TGTGCCAGCAGCTCGGACAGGTTTTTCTATGGCTACACCTTC